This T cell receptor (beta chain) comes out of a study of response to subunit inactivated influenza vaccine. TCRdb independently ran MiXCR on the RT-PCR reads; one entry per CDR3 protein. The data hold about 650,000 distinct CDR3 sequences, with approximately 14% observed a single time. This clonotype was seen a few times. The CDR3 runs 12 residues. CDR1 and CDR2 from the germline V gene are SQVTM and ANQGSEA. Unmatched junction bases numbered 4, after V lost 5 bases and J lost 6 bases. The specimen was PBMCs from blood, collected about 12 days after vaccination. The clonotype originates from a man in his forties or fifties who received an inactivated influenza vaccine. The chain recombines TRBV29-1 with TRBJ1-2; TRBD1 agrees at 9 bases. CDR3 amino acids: CSVKGQGHGYTF. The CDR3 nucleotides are TGCAGCGTTAAGGGACAGGGTCATGGCTACACCTTC.